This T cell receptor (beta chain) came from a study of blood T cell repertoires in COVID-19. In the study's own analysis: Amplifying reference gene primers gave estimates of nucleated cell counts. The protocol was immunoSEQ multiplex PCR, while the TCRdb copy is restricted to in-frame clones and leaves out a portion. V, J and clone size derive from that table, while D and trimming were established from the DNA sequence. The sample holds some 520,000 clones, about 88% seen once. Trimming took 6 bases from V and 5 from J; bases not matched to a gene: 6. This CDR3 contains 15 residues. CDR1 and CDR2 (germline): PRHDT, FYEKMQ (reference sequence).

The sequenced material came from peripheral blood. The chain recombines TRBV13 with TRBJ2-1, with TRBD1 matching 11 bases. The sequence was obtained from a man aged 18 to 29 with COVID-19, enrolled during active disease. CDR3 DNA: TGTGCCAGCAGGCAGATGGGACAGGGGGACAATGAGCAGTTCTTC. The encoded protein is CASRQMGQGDNEQFF. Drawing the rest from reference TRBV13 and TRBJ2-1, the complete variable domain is AAGVIQSPRHLIKEKRETATLKCYPIPRHDTVYWYQQGPGQDPQFLISFYEKMQSDKGSIPDRFSAQQFSDYHSELNMSSLELGDSALYFCASRQMGQGDNEQFFGPGTRLTVL.